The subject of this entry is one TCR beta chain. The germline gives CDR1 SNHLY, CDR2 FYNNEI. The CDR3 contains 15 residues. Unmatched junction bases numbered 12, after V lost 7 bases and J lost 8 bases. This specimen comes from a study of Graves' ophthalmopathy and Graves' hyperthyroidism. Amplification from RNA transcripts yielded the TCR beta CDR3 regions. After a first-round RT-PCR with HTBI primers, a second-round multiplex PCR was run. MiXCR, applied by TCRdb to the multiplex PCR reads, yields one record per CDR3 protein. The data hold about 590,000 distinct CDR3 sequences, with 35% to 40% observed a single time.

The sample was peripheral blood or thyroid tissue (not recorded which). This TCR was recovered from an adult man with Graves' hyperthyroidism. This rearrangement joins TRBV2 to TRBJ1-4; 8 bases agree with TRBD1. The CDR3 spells CASTLAGQVGEKLFF. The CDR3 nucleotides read TGTGCCAGCACTCTAGCGGGACAGGTGGGAGAAAAACTGTTTTTT.